The source of this TCR beta chain is a study of blood T cell repertoires in COVID-19. Generated by immunoSEQ multiplex PCR, the TCRdb table keeps only in-frame clones and is missing some. The sample includes under 250,000 clones, 86% seen only once; the top ten take under 2%. The germline CDR1 and CDR2 sequences are SGDLS and YYNGEE. This CDR3 has 13 amino acids. With 0 bases removed from V and 2 bases from J, the gap between germline ends came to 4 bases. The chain recombines TRBV9 with TRBJ2-3; D uncertain. The clonotype comes from a woman aged 55-70 years who had recovered from COVID-19. The source material was peripheral blood. The CDR3 coding sequence is TGTGCCAGCAGCGTAGACTCCACAGATACGCAGTATTTT. Protein: CASSVDSTDTQYF.